This T cell receptor (beta chain) was captured by sequencing in a study of identical twins (dated by TCRdb to the mid-2010s). Some background on the complete study: To test whether fetal clonotypes persist, this study deep-sequenced TCR alpha and beta repertoires from monozygotic twins, from unrelated adults of various ages, and from cord blood. Replicate twin experiments were performed at different times using different library preparation protocols to rule out contamination.

Libraries were built with 5' RACE. The run used an Illumina HiSeq 2000. Template switching introduced a universal primer binding site; the final cDNA contained a unique molecular identifier, enabling accurate counting of TCR cDNA molecules. First-strand cDNA for TCR alpha and beta chains was synthesized from specific primers in the conserved constant-segment region. Each cDNA library was double barcoded, with a SMART-Mk sample barcode plus Illumina barcodes, to control for contamination. TruSeq adapter sequences along with Illumina sample barcodes were introduced in two successive PCR steps. Sequencing of the TCR alpha and beta cDNA libraries was done on the Illumina HiSeq platform using custom primers. The paper's data handling went like this. Unique molecular identifiers were extracted from raw reads with MiGEC, and CDR3 positions were determined with MiXCR. Recombination models were inferred per individual with the repgenHMM and IGoR tools using an EM algorithm. Shared clonotype analysis was performed with the tcR package in R, normalizing sharing by the product of cloneset sizes. Out-of-frame nonproductive sequences were analyzed to study raw recombination free of thymic and clonal selection effects. Using fastp trimming at Q25 and MiXCR clonotype assembly, TCRdb reanalyzed the public sequencing data and kept in-frame beta chains. CDR3 protein duplicates are merged, each entry listing the most common genes and DNA. TCRdb, not the authors, supplied the V and J calls. This sample lists 310,000 or so distinct CDR3 sequences; under 9% were detected once. Of the sample, 2.1% falls within the top ten clones.

Broader findings and caveats from the paper: Compared with coincidental sharing between unrelated individuals, out-of-frame TCR alpha sequences shared between twins had an excess of sequences with low generation probability. Recombination models systematically underestimated out-of-frame TCR alpha sharing in monozygotic twins but agreed with sharing between unrelated individuals. Zero-insertion analyses could be partly confounded by invariant T cells such as MAIT and iNKT, though diverse VJ usage argued against such confounding for most clonotypes. Because the same donors could not be followed over many years, the conclusions depended on cross-sectional statistical analysis. In beta out-of-frame sequences, excess twin sharing was weaker, because having fewer shared sequences lowered the signal-to-noise ratio. Abundant cord blood beta clonotypes carried fewer insertions; young adult naive repertoires showed a weaker similar trend, while memory repertoires showed none.

Every donor in the study was a healthy Caucasian. Three pairs of female monozygotic twins, all aged about 18 to 30 years, were included in the twin cohort. Miltenyi CD45RO+ enrichment and human naive T-cell isolation kits were used to isolate memory (CD45RO+) and naive T cells from PBMC. This clonotype was detected a few times. What antigen it recognizes has not been identified. Nothing much larger sits one base from this clone, and base qualities are not available. A further study also used this sample, focusing on yellow fever vaccine responses in identical twins. That second publication adds: The authors reported that the T cell response to vaccination in identical twins appeared partly convergent and partly personalized. In the study, vaccine-responding T cell clones were precisely tracked in identical twins.

Sequencing input: memory (CD45RO+) T cells sorted from blood. The cell subset or site label on this specimen signifies: CD45RO+ enriched T cells. The receptor comes from a young woman in good health.

The encoded CDR3 is CASSPSPTDNYGYTF. The DNA sequence reads TGTGCCAGCAGCCCCTCCCCGACAGATAACTATGGCTACACCTTC. The rearranged chain carries TRBV11-3 and TRBJ1-2; perhaps TRBD1 is the D gene, with 5 bases matching. The germline V gene sets CDR1 to SGHNT and CDR2 to YENEEA. The germline ends are 14 bases apart after V is trimmed by 5 bases and J by 1 base. The CDR3, cysteine through phenylalanine, is 15 amino acids long. The CDR3 DNA has 45 bases and is translated from base 1.